This T cell receptor (beta chain) is drawn from a study of technical replicates of blood from a few donors. Assay: immunoSEQ multiplex PCR; the TCRdb copy retains only in-frame clones and omits some. The sample has 85,000 to 100,000 clones; just under 95% are singletons. CDR1 is MNHEY and CDR2 is SMNVEV in the germline V gene (reference sequence). CDR3 size: 15 residues. Trimming stripped 2 bases from V and 4 bases from J, with 12 bases between. The material sequenced was T cells isolated from PBMCs. The V call is TRBV27, the J call TRBJ1-5, with D possibly being TRBD1 (5 bases). The receptor's source is a human donor in good health. The CDR3 nucleotides are TGTGCCAGCAGTTTACAGATTGGGGCAAATCAGCCCCAGCATTTT. It codes for CASSLQIGANQPQHF.